Presented here are 17 T cell receptor beta chains from one specimen sequenced in a study of control samples from healthy donors and cancer patients. Sequencing was performed with immunoSEQ multiplex PCR; in TCRdb, only in-frame clones are kept and a portion is missing. The sample lists some 120,000 clones, 85% to 90% occurring once. What was sequenced was PBMCs. The receptors were gathered from a woman aged 50 to 60 with colorectal cancer.

The V gene is TRBV7-6, the J gene TRBJ2-1; perhaps TRBD2 as D (5 bases). CDR1 and CDR2 from the germline V gene are SGHVS and FNYEAQ. Trimming took off 2 bases at V and 6 bases at J, with 17 bases between the two ends. This CDR3 has 16 residues. CDR3 sequence: CASSLRLLPGINEQFF. The CDR3 nucleotides are TGTGCCAGCAGCTTAAGGCTTCTCCCGGGGATCAATGAGCAGTTCTTC.

The V and J genes are TRBV19 and TRBJ1-3, with no clear D. Trimming stripped 8 bases from V and 0 bases from J, with 11 bases between. Per the germline V gene, CDR1 is LNHDA and CDR2 is SQIVND (reference sequence). The CDR3 is 14 residues long. The CDR3 DNA reads TGTGCCAGTCGGACCCAGCACTCTGGAAACACCATATATTTT. It is translated as CASRTQHSGNTIYF.

The V call is TRBV2, the J call TRBJ1-3; the match to TRBD1 covers 9 bases. The CDR3 spans 16 residues. V lost 6 bases and J lost 0; bases outside the gene matches: 6. From germline, CDR1 is SNHLY and CDR2 FYNNEI. The CDR3 here is CASSERTGVSGNTIYF. In DNA, the CDR3 is TGTGCCAGCAGCGAGCGGACAGGGGTCTCTGGAAACACCATATATTTT.

With respect to this clone: The identical CDR3 is also encoded by other nucleotide sequences in the sample. This chain connects TRBV19 to TRBJ1-1; 7 nucleotides match TRBD1. J lost 0 bases, V lost 3 bases, and 10 bases had no gene match. CDR1 and CDR2 from the germline V gene are LNHDA and SQIVND (reference sequence). The CDR3 covers 17 residues. The CDR3 bases are TGTGCCAGTAGTATGGGACAGAGCAGAGGAATGAACACTGAAGCTTTCTTT. This translates into CASSMGQSRGMNTEAFF.

This chain uses TRBV5-1 with TRBJ1-1; 9 nucleotides align to TRBD1. V shed 7 bases and J 4 bases; nucleotides not matched to a gene: 8. CDR1 is SGHRS, CDR2 YFSETQ, per germline. The CDR3 is 14 amino acids. The chain's CDR3 is CASAGQGSGTEAFF. CDR3 sequence (DNA): TGCGCCAGCGCGGGACAGGGAAGCGGCACTGAAGCTTTCTTT.

The rearrangement joins TRBV19 to TRBJ1-5; weak D call: TRBD1 (6 bases). The V gene's germline CDR1 is LNHDA and CDR2 SQIVND (reference sequence). Deletions cut 8 bases from V and 7 bases from J, with 18 bases between. The CDR3 is made up of 14 amino acids. The CDR3 DNA reads TGTGCCAGTTCTGCCCAGGGGTTGTTGCAGCCCCAGCATTTT. This sequence encodes CASSAQGLLQPQHF. The whole variable domain, filled in from reference TRBV19 and TRBJ1-5, reads DGGITQSPKYLFRKEGQNVTLSCEQNLNHDAMYWYRQDPGQGLRLIYYSQIVNDFQKGDIAEGYSVSREKKESFPLTVTSAQKNPTAFYLCASSAQGLLQPQHFGDGTRLSIL.

The chain joins TRBV7-2 to TRBJ1-2; D remains unclear. In germline, CDR1 is SGHTA, CDR2 FQGNSA. The CDR3 loop spans 14 amino acids. The V end lost 0 bases, the J end lost 6 bases, and 11 bases lay between the germline ends. DNA for the CDR3: TGTGCCAGCAGCTTAGCGGGCAGATTCGATGGCTACACCTTC. It codes for CASSLAGRFDGYTF.

The chain joins TRBV2 to TRBJ2-3; no clear D gene. CDR3 length: 15 residues. In germline, CDR1 is SNHLY, CDR2 FYNNEI. Trimming shortened V by 1 base and J by 8 bases, and 16 bases separated the two germline ends. CDR3 residues: CASSEGLDGNGTQYF. As DNA, the CDR3 is TGTGCCAGCAGTGAAGGTTTGGATGGCAACGGTACGCAGTATTTT.

The rearrangement joins TRBV10-1 to TRBJ2-2; 9 bases align to TRBD2. V trimming: 7 bases; J trimming: 2 bases; junction bases outside the gene matches: 14. CDR1 is WNHNN and CDR2 is SYGVQD in the germline V gene (reference sequence). The CDR3 is 18 residues long. The CDR3 region has the DNA TGCGCCAGCACCAGCCACCCGGGACTAGCAGGAAACACCGGGGAGCTGTTTTTT. Its translation is CASTSHPGLAGNTGELFF.

The V call is TRBV2, the J call TRBJ1-2; TRBD1 matches 10 bases. CDR1 SNHLY and CDR2 FYNNEI come from the germline V gene. The CDR3 is 13 residues long. V shed 11 bases, J shed 9 bases, and the junction held 12 bases outside the gene matches. DNA for the CDR3: TGTGCCGGCGGGACAGGGGATCTATGGAGCTACACCTTC. This sequence encodes CAGGTGDLWSYTF. Full variable domain (remainder filled in from reference TRBV2 and TRBJ1-2): EPEVTQTPSHQVTQMGQEVILRCVPISNHLYFYWYRQILGQKVEFLVSFYNNEISEKSEIFDDQFSVERPDGSNFTLKIRSTKLEDSAMYFCAGGTGDLWSYTFGSGTRLTVV.

This sequence joins TRBV5-8 and TRBJ2-5; 10 positions agree with TRBD2. Germline V CDR1 and CDR2: SGHTS, YDEGEE. V shed 2 bases and J 5 bases; nucleotides not matched to a gene: 3. The CDR3 extends over 14 amino acids. The chain's CDR3 is CASSFGLAEETQYF. The CDR3 DNA reads as TGTGCCAGCAGCTTCGGACTAGCGGAGGAGACCCAGTACTTC. The entire variable domain, with the rest obtained from reference TRBV5-8 and TRBJ2-5, is as follows: EAGVTQSPTHLIKTRGQQATLRCSPISGHTSVYWYQQALGLGLQFLLWYDEGEERNRGNFPPRFSGRQFPNYSSELNVNALELEDSALYLCASSFGLAEETQYFGPGTRLLVL.

This clone came up once. J is TRBJ2-1 and V is TRBV6-5; 10 bases fit TRBD1. The germline V gene encodes CDR1 MNHEY and CDR2 SVGAGI. CDR3 length: 16 residues. With V trimmed by 2 bases and J by 10 bases, 11 bases remained unmatched. CDR3 bases: TGTGCCAGCAGTTACGAGATCGGGACAGGGGCCACAGAGCAGTTCTTC. Protein: CASSYEIGTGATEQFF.

The CDR3 nucleotides are TGTGCCAGCAGCTTACTCGACGTCGGCTCTGGAAACACCATATATTTT. It is translated as CASSLLDVGSGNTIYF. The J gene is TRBJ1-3, the V gene TRBV7-8; D remains ambiguous. This CDR3 comprises 16 residues. Trimming took 2 bases from V and 0 from J, leaving 11 bases between them. The V gene's germline CDR1 is SGHVS and CDR2 FQNEAQ.

The chain combines TRBV5-8 with TRBJ2-5, with TRBD2 matching 8 bases. The V segment lost 4 bases and the J segment 5 bases; nucleotides outside the gene matches: 13. Germline lookup yields CDR1 SGHTS and CDR2 YDEGEE. The CDR3 sequence is 16 residues long. CDR3 sequence (DNA): TGTGCCAGCAGCATTACATGGACTAGCAATTGGGAGACCCAGTACTTC. This encodes CASSITWTSNWETQYF.

This sequence joins TRBV29-1 and TRBJ1-2; tentative D call: TRBD1 (5 bases). The germline V and J ends were trimmed by 3 bases and 5 bases, with 13 bases remaining between them. The CDR3 spans 13 residues. Germline CDR1 and CDR2: SQVTM and ANQGSEA. The CDR3 DNA reads TGCAGCGTTGACTCCTTCAGGGAGTATGGCTACACCTTC. This encodes CSVDSFREYGYTF.

The V gene is TRBV2, the J gene TRBJ2-1; 12 nucleotides match TRBD2. In germline, CDR1 is SNHLY, CDR2 FYNNEI. This CDR3 comprises 16 residues. The trim removed 6 bases at V and 9 bases at J, leaving 12 bases unmatched. The CDR3 loop reads CASRAFLAGGPGEQFF. CDR3 in DNA: TGTGCCAGCAGGGCTTTCCTAGCGGGAGGGCCGGGTGAGCAGTTCTTC.

The gene calls are TRBV30 and TRBJ2-1, with a possible D match to TRBD2 (5 bases). The CDR3 sequence is 11 residues long. Trimming pared 8 bases from V and 8 bases from J, leaving 13 bases between. Germline loops: CDR1 GTSNPN, CDR2 SVGIG (reference sequence). The DNA of the CDR3 is TGTGCCGGGTACCAGAGGGATGAGCAGTTCTTC. It codes for CAGYQRDEQFF.